This TCR beta chain was retrieved from a study of cytomegalovirus exposure and HLA in healthy donors. Background on the study: Membership in the Caucasian-associated ancestry cluster was found for around 85% of roughly 400 genotyped donors.

Germline CDR1 reads SGHRS; CDR2 reads YFSETQ. This CDR3 has 14 amino acids. V lost 5 bases, J lost 6 bases, and 7 bases stayed unmatched. The PCR had 60 Vbeta and 13 Jbeta primers. Original analysis: Around 11 million of about 88 million unique TCR beta chains were shared, per a later count. Some clones are missing from TCRdb's copy, which holds only in-frame ones; the method was immunoSEQ multiplex PCR. That table furnishes V, J and clone size, whereas the DNA furnished D and trimming. The sample records roughly 150,000 clones, approximately 73% being singletons. The gene calls are TRBV5-1 and TRBJ2-2, with 7 bases fitting TRBD2. The receptor was isolated from a man aged 30 to 39 in good health and CMV-seropositive. The sequencing input was PBMCs. This chain's CDR3 is CASRQSRGAGELFF. The CDR3 region has the DNA TGCGCCAGCAGACAAAGTCGGGGGGCCGGGGAGCTGTTTTTT.